This T cell receptor (beta chain) was captured in a study of T cells in Graves' hyperthyroidism and ophthalmopathy. The germline CDR1 and CDR2 sequences are MNHNS and SASEGT. This CDR3 region has 14 residues. V lost 7 bases to trimming and J lost 5 bases; unmatched junction nucleotides: 7. Amplification yielded TCR beta CDR3 regions, with RNA transcripts as the source. Carried out on the TCR CDR3, a first-round RT-PCR used the HTBI primer set. From the multiplex PCR reads, TCRdb called clonotypes with MiXCR, one entry per CDR3 protein. The sample yields 250,000 or so distinct CDR3 sequences, approximately 16% seen once. The table lists this clonotype with many counts.

Sequenced: blood. The V gene is TRBV6-1, the J gene TRBJ1-3; 8 bases fit TRBD1. The clonotype originates from a young woman with Graves' ophthalmopathy. This CDR3 reads CASTQDRERNTIYF. DNA for the CDR3: TGTGCCAGCACCCAGGACAGGGAAAGAAACACCATATATTTT.